This TCR beta chain emerged from a study of blood T cells in healthy people across ages. Notes on the study in general: As naive T cell percentage varied, TCR beta diversity correlated strongly with it.

Concerning this clonotype: Antigen: not known.

Germline V gene lookup returns CDR1 SGHKS and CDR2 YYEKEE (reference sequence). V lost 0 bases and J lost 1, with 4 bases in between. The CDR3 consists of 13 residues. Next came a second PCR, run for roughly 6 to 11 cycles, which used a sample-barcoded 5' primer along with a J-beta primer mix. Every cDNA was tagged by a template-switch adaptor with 12 random nucleotides. A single record per CDR3 protein comes from TCRdb applying MiXCR to the 5' RACE reads. The table shows over a million distinct CDR3 sequences, with roughly 59% occurring only once. Per sample, no less than 6 micrograms of total RNA were extracted.

The genes are TRBV5-5 and TRBJ1-2; D ambiguous. Material for sequencing was blood. The clonotype was recovered from a man aged 18 to 29 in good health. The CDR3 nucleotides read TGTGCCAGCAGCTTGGAGCTTAACTATGGCTACACCTTC. Its protein is CASSLELNYGYTF.